This T cell receptor beta chain was captured in a study of shared clonotypes between healthy human individuals. TCRdb keeps only in-frame clones here, not all; method: immunoSEQ multiplex PCR. This table holds about 1.5 million clones, about 96% found once. V dropped 0 bases and J dropped 7 bases, with 13 bases sitting between them. Germline V gene lookup returns CDR1 LGHNA and CDR2 YSLEER. The CDR3 has 15 amino acids. The clonotype originates from a man under 40 in good health. Input material: naive CD4+ T cells sorted from blood. The subset: CD45RA+ positively selected. The genes are TRBV4-3 and TRBJ1-5; D is ambiguous. CDR3 sequence (DNA): TGCGCCAGCAGCCAAGATCGGGGATCTCGGCAGCCCCAGCATTTT. The encoded protein is CASSQDRGSRQPQHF.